The 9 T cell receptor beta chains in this list originate from one sample, sequenced in a study of blood T cell repertoires in COVID-19 (dated by TCRdb to 2020 to 2021). Receptors were amplified or captured by the immunoSEQ multiplex PCR assay. Not all clones reach the TCRdb copy of this immuneACCESS table, which keeps in-frame sequences only. Checked studies attribute under half of the gap to unresolved V genes and leave the rest unexplained. The sample records about 28,000 clones, around 72% of which are singletons. The ten largest clones capture approximately 21% of the sample. The sequenced sample consisted of peripheral blood. These receptors came from a boy younger than 10 with active or convalescent COVID-19.

The chain links TRBV3-1 (or the pseudogene TRBV3-2) to TRBJ2-7; 11 nucleotides align to TRBD2. The CDR3 has 14 amino acids. The V gene's germline CDR1 is LGHDT and CDR2 YNNKEL (reference sequence). V gave up 6 bases and J gave up 4 bases; unmatched junction bases: 5. This chain's CDR3 is CASRATSGSYEQYF. In DNA form, the CDR3 reads TGTGCCAGCAGGGCTACTAGCGGGAGTTACGAGCAGTACTTC.

This clone was detected a few times. This chain joins TRBV3-1 (or the pseudogene TRBV3-2) and TRBJ1-6; 7 positions match TRBD1. This CDR3 region has 18 residues. CDR1 and CDR2 from the germline V gene are LGHDT and YNNKEL (reference sequence). J was trimmed by 6 bases and V by 6 bases; bases with no gene match: 17. CDR3 nucleotide sequence: TGTGCCAGCAGACCCCGGGGGGGGACCGGGACAGTTAATTCACCCCTCCACTTT. It specifies CASRPRGGTGTVNSPLHF.

The V gene is TRBV6-4, the J gene TRBJ2-1; D remains unclear. The CDR3 contains 14 residues. Germline V CDR1 and CDR2: MRHNA, SNTAGT. The V end lost 3 bases, the J end lost 8 bases, and 14 bases lay between the germline ends. CDR3 residues: CASSESSLSDEQFF. CDR3 nucleotide sequence: TGTGCCAGCAGTGAGTCTAGTCTAAGCGATGAGCAGTTCTTC.

The J gene is TRBJ2-4, the V gene TRBV28; 9 nucleotides match TRBD2. Germline trimming cut 8 bases from V and 5 bases from J; bases unmatched to any gene: 16. The CDR3 length is 17 residues. Looked up from germline, CDR1 is MDHEN and CDR2 is SYDVKM. Written as DNA, the CDR3 is TGTGCCAGCCTCTCTCCCCTTGGCGGGGGGGGTGAAAACATTCAGTACTTC. Translated: CASLSPLGGGGENIQYF.

The table lists this clone with a few counts. The chain couples TRBV10-2 to TRBJ2-7, with TRBD1 identical over 7 bases. V lost 0 bases and J lost 3; bases outside the gene matches: 2. The CDR3 totals 14 residues. In germline, CDR1 is WSHSY, CDR2 SAAADI. CDR3 sequence reads: CASSESWDSYEQYV. The DNA of the CDR3 is TGCGCCAGCAGTGAGTCTTGGGACAGCTACGAGCAGTACGTC.

The chain joins TRBV15 to TRBJ2-5, with a weak D call TRBD2 (5 bases). CDR1 LNHNV and CDR2 YYDKDF come from the germline V gene (reference sequence). V was trimmed by 0 bases and J by 2 bases, leaving 10 bases between them. This CDR3 has 15 amino acids. This chain's CDR3 is CATSRDLGEQETQYF. The CDR3, as DNA: TGTGCCACCAGCAGAGATCTGGGAGAACAAGAGACCCAGTACTTC.

The chain joins TRBV28 to TRBJ2-4; D call uncertain. CDR1 and CDR2 (germline): MDHEN, SYDVKM. With 1 base removed from V and 0 bases from J, the gap between germline ends came to 7 bases. This CDR3 is built from 15 residues. CDR3 DNA: TGTGCCAGCAGTTTATCGAGAATAGCCAAAAACATTCAGTACTTC. As protein: CASSLSRIAKNIQYF.

The chain has TRBV7-6 and TRBJ1-4; TRBD1 aligns across 9 bases. Germline CDR1 reads SGHVS; CDR2 reads FNYEAQ. The V segment lost 5 bases and the J segment 6 bases; nucleotides outside the gene matches: 1. This CDR3 has 13 residues. This chain's CDR3 is CASSRDRDEKLFF. Written as DNA, the CDR3 is TGTGCCAGCAGCAGGGACAGGGATGAAAAACTGTTTTTT.

The CDR3 DNA sequence: TGTGCCAGTATAAAGGGGAGGAAGAACACTGAAGCTTTCTTT. Translating gives CASIKGRKNTEAFF. This chain connects TRBV19 to TRBJ1-1, with TRBD1 as a possible D gene (5 bases). The CDR3 length is 14 residues. Germline CDR1 and CDR2: LNHDA and SQIVND (reference sequence). Trimming pared 7 bases from V and 1 base from J, leaving 13 bases between.